Listed below are T cell receptor beta chains from one sample, sequenced in a study of blood T cells in healthy people across ages. TCRdb independently ran MiXCR on the 5' RACE reads; one entry per CDR3 protein. The table lists about 1,000,000 distinct CDR3 sequences, around 45% of them singletons, with approximately 17% in the top ten. Sequencing was performed on blood. The origin of the receptors is an older woman in good health. CDR3s include the opening cysteine and the closing phenylalanine or tryptophan. D genes are given only for firm matches. Size values are once, few and many counts, or a class for expanded clones, and some rows have none.

TRBJ1-2	TRBD1	NA	TRBV6-5	CASSPTGIYGYTF	TGTGCCAGCAGCCCGACAGGGATCTATGGCTACACCTTC
TRBJ2-4	NA	few	TRBV24-1	CATSSNEAKNIQYF	TGTGCCACCAGCAGCAATGAGGCCAAAAACATTCAGTACTTC
TRBJ2-5	NA	NA	TRBV7-3	CASGIDGEETQYF	TGTGCCAGCGGTATTGACGGAGAAGAGACCCAGTACTTC
TRBJ1-1	NA	few	TRBV12-3/TRBV12-4	CASSLSAGYTEAFF	TGTGCCAGCAGTTTATCGGCAGGGTACACTGAAGCTTTCTTT
TRBJ1-5	TRBD1	NA	TRBV10-2	CASRPGQGYQPQHF	TGCGCCAGCAGGCCGGGACAGGGTTATCAGCCCCAGCATTTT
TRBJ2-5	NA	NA	TRBV12-3/TRBV12-4	CASILSYSQETQYF	TGTGCCAGCATTTTGAGTTACAGCCAAGAGACCCAGTACTTC
TRBJ2-1	TRBD1	NA	TRBV10-3	CAITERTGGTNEQFF	TGTGCCATCACGGAGAGGACAGGGGGGACGAATGAGCAGTTCTTC
TRBJ2-4	NA	NA	TRBV6-5	CASSAKNIRYF	TGCGCCAGCTCAGCCAAAAACATTCGGTACTTC
TRBJ2-1	TRBD2	NA	TRBV20-1	CSARSWREGDEQFF	TGCAGTGCTAGATCGTGGCGGGAGGGGGATGAGCAGTTCTTC
TRBJ1-2	NA	NA	TRBV7-9	CASRGEGRFGYTF	TGTGCCAGCAGAGGGGAGGGTCGGTTTGGCTACACCTTC
TRBJ1-6	TRBD1	NA	TRBV6-6	CASRHQQGPNSPLHF	TGTGCCAGCAGGCACCAACAGGGGCCTAATTCACCCCTCCACTTT
TRBJ2-1	TRBD2	few	TRBV30	CAWSHSRGLAGGRNNEQFF	TGTGCCTGGAGCCACTCCCGGGGACTAGCGGGAGGTAGGAACAATGAGCAGTTCTTC
TRBJ2-7	NA	NA	TRBV9	CASSVAAASSYEQYF	TGTGCCAGCAGCGTAGCGGCGGCGAGCTCCTACGAGCAGTACTTC
TRBJ2-3	NA	few	TRBV9	CASSTSSGFSTDTQYF	TGTGCCAGCAGCACCTCAAGCGGGTTTAGCACAGATACGCAGTATTTT
TRBJ2-4	TRBD2	NA	TRBV9	CASSASALGLSNIQYF	TGTGCCAGCAGCGCATCGGCCTTGGGACTATCTAACATTCAGTACTTC